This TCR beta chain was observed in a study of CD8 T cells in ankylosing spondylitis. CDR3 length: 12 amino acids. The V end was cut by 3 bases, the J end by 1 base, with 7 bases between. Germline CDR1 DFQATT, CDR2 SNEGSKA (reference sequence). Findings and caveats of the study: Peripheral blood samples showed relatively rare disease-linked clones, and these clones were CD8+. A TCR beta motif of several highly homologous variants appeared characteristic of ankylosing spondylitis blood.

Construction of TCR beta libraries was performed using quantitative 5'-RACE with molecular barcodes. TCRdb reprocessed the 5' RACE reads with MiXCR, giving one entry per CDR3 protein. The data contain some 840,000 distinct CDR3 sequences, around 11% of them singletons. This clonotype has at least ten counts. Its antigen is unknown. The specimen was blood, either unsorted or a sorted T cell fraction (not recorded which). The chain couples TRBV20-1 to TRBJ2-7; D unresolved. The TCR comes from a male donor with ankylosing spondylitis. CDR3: CSASDQSYEQYF. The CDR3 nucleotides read TGCAGTGCTAGCGACCAGTCCTACGAGCAGTACTTC.